Shown below are 27 T cell receptor beta chains from a single sample sequenced in a study of cytomegalovirus exposure and HLA in healthy donors. With 60 Vbeta and 13 Jbeta primers, the PCR was carried out. The data were produced by immunoSEQ multiplex PCR, yet TCRdb's version contains in-frame clones alone and is incomplete. The data show roughly 100,000 clones, roughly 80% seen once. Sequencing was carried out using PBMCs. Every receptor here comes from a woman aged 40 to 50 in good health and CMV-seropositive.

The V call is TRBV28, the J call TRBJ2-5; TRBD1 might be the D (7 bases). The CDR3 runs 15 residues. The V and J ends lost 3 bases and 5 bases respectively, with 16 bases between them. Germline CDR1 reads MDHEN; CDR2 reads SYDVKM. For the CDR3, the DNA is TGTGCCAGCAGTTTTTGTTGCAGGGGGGCGGAGACCCAGTACTTC. This codes for CASSFCCRGAETQYF.

V and J are TRBV9 and TRBJ2-1, with D maybe TRBD2 (6 bases). Trimming removed 0 bases from V and 3 bases from J, with 13 bases in between. Germline V CDR1 and CDR2: SGDLS, YYNGEE. The CDR3 runs 16 residues. The CDR3 nucleotides read TGTGCCAGCAGCGTAGGCCCTAGCGCGATCTACAATGAGCAGTTCTTC. Protein product: CASSVGPSAIYNEQFF.

The chain combines TRBV5-1 with TRBJ2-3, with D tentatively TRBD1 (6 bases). Germline values: CDR1 SGHRS, CDR2 YFSETQ. V was shortened by 4 bases and J by 4 bases, with 13 bases between the two germline ends. This CDR3 is built from 14 residues. CDR3 DNA: TGCGCCAGCAGCCCGGGTCCAGGGGCAGATACGCAGTATTTT. Translated: CASSPGPGADTQYF.

Concerning this clone itself: Distinct nucleotide sequences in the sample also encode this CDR3. CDR3 DNA sequence: TGTGCCAGCTCACGGGGACAGGGTACTTCTGGGGCCAACGTCCTGACTTTC. Translating gives CASSRGQGTSGANVLTF. The chain has TRBV18 and TRBJ2-6; TRBD1 agrees at 9 bases. The V gene end was trimmed by 4 bases and the J gene end by 1 base; junction bases not matched to a gene: 5. The CDR3 is 17 amino acids. The germline CDR1 and CDR2 sequences are KGHSH and LQKENI. The full variable domain, its missing parts supplied by reference TRBV18 and TRBJ2-6, is NAGVMQNPRHLVRRRGQEARLRCSPMKGHSHVYWYRQLPEEGLKFMVYLQKENIIDESGMPKERFSAEFPKEGPSILRIQQVVRGDSAAYFCASSRGQGTSGANVLTFGAGSRLTVL.

This chain uses TRBV6-1 with TRBJ1-2; 8 bases match TRBD1. CDR1 is MNHNS, CDR2 SASEGT, per germline. The CDR3 consists of 15 residues. After removal of 8 bases from V and 8 bases from J, the junction contained 16 bases not matched to a gene. The CDR3 reads CASGNFQGAQGGYTF. In DNA, the CDR3 is TGTGCCAGCGGAAACTTTCAGGGGGCCCAGGGAGGCTACACCTTC.

The chain is built from TRBV6-4 and TRBJ1-2; 7 nucleotides match TRBD1. J gave up 7 bases and V 3 bases, and 5 bases lay outside the gene matches. This CDR3 region has 13 residues. Germline V gives CDR1 MRHNA, CDR2 SNTAGT. The CDR3 DNA follows: TGTGCCAGCAGTGATTCAGGGGGTACTGGCTACACCTTC. This sequence encodes CASSDSGGTGYTF.

This clone appeared once. The junction differs from germline at one of its ends, possibly a read error. The chain joins TRBV7-9 to TRBJ1-3, with D hard to call. The CDR3 loop spans 11 amino acids. Germline V gene sequence: CDR1 SEHNR, CDR2 FQNEAQ (reference sequence). The CDR3 nucleotides are TGTTCCAGCGAACAGGGAAACACCATATATTTT. The encoded protein is CSSEQGNTIYF.

A remark on this clone: Germline is not matched at one junction end, which may reflect a read error. V usage is TRBV7-9 and J usage is TRBJ1-2; tentatively, D is TRBD1 (6 bases). The length of the CDR3 is 8 residues. The germline V gene encodes CDR1 SEHNR and CDR2 FQNEAQ (reference sequence). In DNA form, the CDR3 reads TGTTCCAGCAGCCCGGACAGCTTC. It translates to CSSSPDSF.

This clone was detected once. V usage is TRBV27 and J usage is TRBJ1-1; 8 bases are shared with TRBD1. The CDR3 is 12 residues long. Germline CDR1 MNHEY, CDR2 SMNVEV (reference sequence). V dropped 8 bases and J dropped 4; count of bases not matched to a gene: 3. The CDR3 DNA reads TGTGCCAGCGCTACAGGGGGCACTGAAGCTTTCTTT. Translated: CASATGGTEAFF.

The chain carries TRBV18 and TRBJ1-3, with no clear D. CDR3 length: 16 amino acids. V was cut by 3 bases and J by 2 bases, with 14 bases left in between. The germline CDR1 and CDR2 sequences are KGHSH and LQKENI. For the CDR3, the DNA is TGTGCCAGCTCACCGTCTTCAGGTGGTCCTGGAAACACCATATATTTT. Translated, it gives CASSPSSGGPGNTIYF.

The chain uses TRBV11-1 and TRBJ1-1, with D perhaps matching TRBD1 (6 bases). V shed 1 base and J shed 1 base, with 16 bases lying between them. CDR3 size: 17 residues. From germline, CDR1 is SGHAT and CDR2 FQDESV (reference sequence). CDR3 loop: CASSLEVGAQWNTEAFF. CDR3 in DNA: TGTGCCAGCAGCTTAGAGGTGGGGGCCCAGTGGAACACTGAAGCTTTCTTT.

This clone was counted only a few times. The chain joins TRBV7-2 to TRBJ1-1; TRBD1 matches at 7 bases. The CDR3 sequence is 15 residues long. Germline V gene sequence: CDR1 SGHTA, CDR2 FQGNSA. Trimming at V came to 0 bases and at J to 2 bases, leaving 3 bases not matched to a gene. The CDR3 coding sequence is TGTGCCAGCAGCTTAGCGGGGACAGTTAACACTGAAGCTTTCTTT. As protein: CASSLAGTVNTEAFF.

This clone was detected only a few times. The V and J genes are TRBV5-1 and TRBJ2-5; D possibly corresponds to TRBD2 (5 bases). V lost 2 bases, J lost 2 bases, and 7 bases lay in between. The CDR3 has 13 amino acids. CDR1 is SGHRS, CDR2 YFSETQ, per germline. The DNA of the CDR3 is TGCGCCAGCAGCTTTTTAGCGCAAGAGACCCAGTACTTC. This gives the protein CASSFLAQETQYF.

This sequence joins TRBV5-1 and TRBJ2-1; D not certain. The CDR3 runs 13 residues. V shed 4 bases and J shed 7 bases, with 12 bases lying between them. The germline V gene encodes CDR1 SGHRS and CDR2 YFSETQ. The CDR3 DNA follows: TGCGCCAGCAGCCTGCGGCCTCCAAATGAGCAGTTCTTC. This translates into CASSLRPPNEQFF.

The genes are TRBV15 and TRBJ1-2, with D hard to call. The ends were cut back, 1 base at V and 1 base at J, with 7 bases in the middle. Germline V lookup: CDR1 LNHNV, CDR2 YYDKDF (reference sequence). The CDR3 has 14 residues. CDR3 nucleotide sequence: TGTGCCACCAGCAGAGTCTCGGGTAACTATGGCTACACCTTC. Amino acids: CATSRVSGNYGYTF.

This clone was found a few times. The chain recombines TRBV18 with TRBJ1-4; D is undetermined. The CDR3 spans 14 residues. CDR1 KGHSH and CDR2 LQKENI come from the germline V gene. V gave up 3 bases and J gave up 4 bases, with 9 bases separating them. Here the CDR3 DNA reads TGTGCCAGCTCACCTACAGCAATTAATGAAAAACTGTTTTTT. Its protein is CASSPTAINEKLFF.

The chain employs TRBV27 and TRBJ1-3; TRBD1 matches 7 bases. Germline CDR1 reads MNHEY; CDR2 reads SMNVEV (reference sequence). The CDR3 is 15 amino acids. With V trimmed by 6 bases and J by 0 bases, 5 bases remained unmatched. The CDR3 is CASRPNRGSGNTIYF. The CDR3 DNA follows: TGTGCCAGCAGACCCAACAGGGGCTCTGGAAACACCATATATTTT.

The rearrangement uses TRBV5-4 and TRBJ1-2; 7 bases fit TRBD1. The CDR3 is made up of 14 amino acids. Losses at the gene ends were 0 bases for V and 6 bases for J; bases not matched to a gene: 5. CDR1 SGHNT and CDR2 YYREEE come from the germline V gene (reference sequence). The CDR3 bases are TGTGCCAGCAGCTTGGTGGGGACAGACGATGGCTACACCTTC. It codes for CASSLVGTDDGYTF.

V gene TRBV7-3 combines with J gene TRBJ2-2; D ambiguous. Trimming took 8 bases from V and 1 from J, leaving 8 bases between them. Per the germline V gene, CDR1 is SGHTA and CDR2 is FQGTGA. The CDR3 runs 13 residues. The CDR3 loop reads CASGTENTGELFF. As DNA, the CDR3 is TGTGCCAGCGGAACAGAGAACACCGGGGAGCTGTTTTTT.

The rearrangement uses TRBV11-2 and TRBJ1-1; the D is unclear. The V gene lost 3 bases and the J gene lost 6 bases, with 8 bases spanning the gap. Per germline, CDR1 SGHAT and CDR2 FQNNGV. The CDR3 spans 12 residues. The CDR3 nucleotides are TGTGCCAGCAGCTTTCAGTTCGCTGAAGCTTTCTTT. This codes for CASSFQFAEAFF.

The V and J genes are TRBV19 and TRBJ1-1; D is ambiguous. V gave up 6 bases and J gave up 4 bases, with 27 bases separating them. Germline V gene data show CDR1 as LNHDA and CDR2 as SQIVND (reference sequence). The CDR3 consists of 18 residues. This CDR3 reads CASRSGGLGRSASTEAFF. CDR3 nucleotide sequence: TGTGCCAGTAGATCCGGAGGGCTGGGGAGGTCGGCAAGCACTGAAGCTTTCTTT.

The chain employs TRBV2 and TRBJ1-2; tentative D call: TRBD1 (5 bases). The CDR3 has 15 amino acids. CDR1 SNHLY and CDR2 FYNNEI come from the germline V gene. V lost 6 bases, J lost 8 bases, and 22 bases lay in between. The CDR3 here is CASRRPGSTPRGYTF. The DNA of the CDR3 is TGTGCCAGCAGGCGTCCAGGGTCCACGCCACGAGGCTACACCTTC.

The J gene is TRBJ2-5, the V gene TRBV19; TRBD1 is a possible D gene (5 bases). The J call may be incorrect, as the DNA end agrees better with TRBJ2-7. Germline V gene data show CDR1 as LNHDA and CDR2 as SQIVND (reference sequence). This CDR3 has 15 amino acids. In DNA, the CDR3 is TGTGCCAGTAGTAGTGTAGGGGCCGCCGGATACGAGCAGTACTTC. This translates into CASSSVGAAGYEQYF.

This clone was recorded only once. The chain carries TRBV19 and TRBJ1-6; D gene uncertain. CDR1 is LNHDA, CDR2 SQIVND, per germline (reference sequence). The V and J ends lost 6 bases and 4 bases respectively, with 7 bases between them. This CDR3 spans 13 amino acids. The CDR3 protein is CASSVIYNSPLHF. In DNA, the CDR3 is TGTGCCAGTAGCGTAATATATAATTCACCCCTCCACTTT.

Note on this clone: An end of the junction differs from the germline gene, which may be a read error. This chain uses TRBV28 with TRBJ2-2; D perhaps matches TRBD1 (6 bases). CDR1 MDHEN and CDR2 SYDVKM come from the germline V gene. The CDR3 consists of 14 residues. In DNA form, the CDR3 reads TGTGCCAGCAGTGATTCAGGGGAAGCCGGGGAGCTGCTTTTT. Protein product: CASSDSGEAGELLF.

As concerns this clone: One end of the junction varies from germline; a read error may be responsible. The rearrangement uses TRBV5-1 and TRBJ1-2; 7 nucleotides line up with TRBD1. Germline V CDR1 and CDR2: SGHRS, YFSETQ. The CDR3 consists of 14 residues. CDR3 sequence: CASSLAQGTDLGPF. CDR3 in DNA: TGCGCCAGCAGCTTGGCACAGGGGACGGACCTCGGGCCGTTC. Full variable domain (rest looked up from reference TRBV5-1 and TRBJ1-2): KAGVTQTPRYLIKTRGQQVTLSCSPISGHRSVSWYQQTPGQGLQFLFEYFSETQRNKGNFPGRFSGRQFSNSRSEMNVSTLELGDSALYLCASSLAQGTDLGPFGSGTRLTVV.

This chain uses TRBV4-2 with TRBJ2-1; 9 bases line up with TRBD2. Germline CDR1 reads LGHNA; CDR2 reads YNFKEQ. V shed 1 base, J shed 3 bases, and the junction held 7 bases outside the gene matches. The CDR3 loop spans 17 amino acids. CDR3 loop: CASSQATSGYSYNEQFF. CDR3 DNA: TGTGCCAGCAGCCAAGCAACTAGCGGGTATAGCTACAATGAGCAGTTCTTC.